The 25 T cell receptor beta chains presented below share a single source sample, sequenced in a study of patients and donors after allogeneic stem cell transplantation. TCRdb re-derived calls from the RT-PCR reads in MiXCR, one entry per CDR3 protein. Counted here are hundreds of thousands of distinct CDR3 sequences, 16% occurring once; the ten biggest clones make up around 7.2%. Sequencing was carried out using blood, either unsorted or a sorted T cell fraction (not recorded which). All receptors derive from a human donor who was either an allogeneic HSCT recipient or a stem cell or donor lymphocyte infusion donor (not recorded which). It is not recorded whose cells these are; they may come from a transplant donor.

This clonotype showed up just a few times. The chain uses TRBV15 and TRBJ1-2, with D possibly TRBD1 on 5 matching bases. Germline loops: CDR1 LNHNV, CDR2 YYDKDF (reference sequence). The V and J ends lost 1 base and 5 bases respectively, with 8 bases between them. CDR3 length equals 13 residues. The CDR3 DNA reads as TGTGCCACCAGCAGAGGGGCAGGGTATGGCTACACCTTC. It specifies CATSRGAGYGYTF.

The J gene is TRBJ2-5, the V gene TRBV7-2; D not certain. The CDR3 is 13 amino acids. CDR1 SGHTA and CDR2 FQGNSA come from the germline V gene. Trimming pared 1 base from V and 5 bases from J, leaving 8 bases between. The CDR3, as DNA: TGTGCCAGCAGCTTAGGTCTCGGTGAGACCCAGTACTTC. As protein: CASSLGLGETQYF. Complete variable domain (other parts from reference TRBV7-2 and TRBJ2-5): GAGVSQSPSNKVTEKGKDVELRCDPISGHTALYWYRQSLGQGLEFLIYFQGNSAPDKSGLPSDRFSAERTGGSVSTLTIQRTQQEDSAVYLCASSLGLGETQYFGPGTRLLVL.

The chain joins TRBV7-9 to TRBJ2-1; 9 nucleotides agree with TRBD2. This CDR3 is built from 15 residues. CDR1 and CDR2 from the germline V gene are SEHNR and FQNEAQ (reference sequence). Germline trimming cut 0 bases from V and 8 bases from J; bases unmatched to any gene: 5. The CDR3 nucleotides read TGTGCCAGCAGCTTAGCTAGCGGGAGAGTCTATGAGCAGTTCTTC. Translated, it gives CASSLASGRVYEQFF.

This clonotype was picked up a small number of times. The rearrangement links TRBV20-1 to TRBJ2-3; TRBD2 is a possible D gene (5 bases). CDR1 and CDR2 from the germline V gene are DFQATT and SNEGSKA (reference sequence). The CDR3 consists of 12 residues. With 3 bases removed from V and 4 bases from J, the gap between germline ends came to 8 bases. This chain's CDR3 is CSASPGADTQYF. The CDR3 DNA follows: TGCAGTGCTAGTCCCGGGGCAGATACGCAGTATTTT.

This clonotype was picked up many times. The chain joins TRBV2 to TRBJ2-4; 8 positions agree with TRBD2. The germline CDR1 and CDR2 sequences are SNHLY and FYNNEI. This CDR3 has 16 residues. Trimming took 2 bases from V and 3 from J; bases not matched to a gene: 6. CDR3 in DNA: TGTGCCAGCAGTGAAAGGGTAGCGGGGATCAAAAACATTCAGTACTTC. Amino acid sequence: CASSERVAGIKNIQYF. Full variable domain (missing parts from reference TRBV2 and TRBJ2-4): EPEVTQTPSHQVTQMGQEVILRCVPISNHLYFYWYRQILGQKVEFLVSFYNNEISEKSEIFDDQFSVERPDGSNFTLKIRSTKLEDSAMYFCASSERVAGIKNIQYFGAGTRLSVL.

This clonotype turned up a few times. The chain uses TRBV12-5 and TRBJ2-2; tentatively, D is TRBD2 (5 bases). CDR3 size: 14 residues. Trimming removed 3 bases at V and 5 bases at J, with 10 bases between. CDR1 and CDR2 from the germline V gene are LGHNT and FRNRAP. The CDR3 nucleotides read TGTGCTAGTGGTTTAGGATCGGGGACCGGGGAGCTGTTTTTT. This gives the protein CASGLGSGTGELFF. The full variable domain, with the rest looked up from reference TRBV12-5 and TRBJ2-2, is DARVTQTPRHKVTEMGQEVTMRCQPILGHNTVFWYRQTMMQGLELLAYFRNRAPLDDSGMPKDRFSAEMPDATLATLKIQPSEPRDSAVYFCASGLGSGTGELFFGEGSRLTVL.

V is TRBV5-1 and J is TRBJ2-1; 8 bases match TRBD2. J gave up 4 bases and V 5 bases, and 8 bases lay outside the gene matches. The CDR3 is 15 residues long. From germline, CDR1 is SGHRS and CDR2 YFSETQ. This CDR3 is CASRESGGGYNEQFF. The CDR3 region has the DNA TGCGCCAGCAGAGAAAGCGGGGGTGGGTACAATGAGCAGTTCTTC. Full variable domain (missing parts from reference TRBV5-1 and TRBJ2-1): KAGVTQTPRYLIKTRGQQVTLSCSPISGHRSVSWYQQTPGQGLQFLFEYFSETQRNKGNFPGRFSGRQFSNSRSEMNVSTLELGDSALYLCASRESGGGYNEQFFGPGTRLTVL.

For the CDR3, the DNA is TGTGCCAGCAGTTACGGGGTCCGCTCGGGCACTGAAGCTTTCTTT. It specifies CASSYGVRSGTEAFF. The rearrangement joins TRBV6-2 or TRBV6-3 to TRBJ1-1; D ambiguous. This CDR3 has 15 residues. Trimming left V 2 bases short and J 4 bases short, with 14 bases between. CDR1 is MNHEY and CDR2 is SVGEGT in the germline V gene.

The rearrangement links TRBV15 to TRBJ2-1, with D hard to call. CDR1 and CDR2 (germline): LNHNV, YYDKDF (reference sequence). With 0 bases removed from V and 10 bases from J, the gap between germline ends came to 7 bases. The CDR3 is 12 residues long. Here the CDR3 reads CATSRDGSEQFF. In nucleotides, the CDR3 is TGTGCCACCAGCAGAGATGGGTCAGAGCAGTTCTTC.

The J gene is TRBJ2-7, the V gene TRBV7-2; the D gene could be TRBD1 or TRBD2 (5 bases each). CDR1 and CDR2 from the germline V gene are SGHTA and FQGNSA. This CDR3 has 13 residues. V lost 5 bases and J 4 bases, leaving 12 bases between the germline ends. The CDR3 DNA reads as TGTGCCAGCAGCCGGGACGGGCTTTACGAGCAGTACTTC. As protein: CASSRDGLYEQYF.

This clonotype was counted a few times. The chain joins TRBV29-1 to TRBJ2-7; a possible D gene is TRBD1 (6 bases). The germline CDR1 and CDR2 sequences are SQVTM and ANQGSEA. V was shortened by 6 bases and J by 5 bases, with 20 bases between the two germline ends. This CDR3 comprises 14 residues. CDR3 in amino acids: CSVQPRGLLDEQYF. The CDR3 coding sequence is TGCAGCGTCCAACCCAGGGGTTTACTGGACGAGCAGTACTTC.

This clonotype was detected a few times. V is TRBV19 and J is TRBJ2-4; the D is unclear. Germline-derived CDR1 and CDR2 are LNHDA and SQIVND (reference sequence). The CDR3 contains 13 residues. Trimming left V 3 bases short and J 7 bases short, with 10 bases between. The CDR3 protein is CASSIEPFNIQYF. CDR3 nucleotide sequence: TGTGCCAGTAGTATTGAACCGTTCAACATTCAGTACTTC.

This clonotype was picked up a small number of times. The chain uses TRBV10-3 and TRBJ1-1; no firm D call. With 2 bases removed from V and 5 bases from J, the gap between germline ends came to 12 bases. The CDR3 is 14 amino acids. The germline gives CDR1 ENHRY, CDR2 SYGVKD. The CDR3 DNA sequence: TGTGCCATCAGTGAGGAGGGAGGAGGAACTGAAGCTTTCTTT. Translation: CAISEEGGGTEAFF.

This clonotype was recorded at least ten times. The chain links TRBV10-3 to TRBJ2-1; 8 bases are shared with TRBD2. This CDR3 contains 15 residues. V was clipped by 11 bases and J by 9 bases; unmatched bases: 18. Germline V gene lookup returns CDR1 ENHRY and CDR2 SYGVKD. The CDR3 coding sequence is TGTGCCTCGGTACCGGGGGGGCCAGTTGGCTTTGAGCAGTTCTTC. It specifies CASVPGGPVGFEQFF.

A few counts support this clonotype. A junction end diverges from the germline sequence, so it may reflect a read error. The chain carries TRBV5-1 and TRBJ1-4; D ambiguous. Germline assignment: CDR1 SGHRS and CDR2 YFSETQ. The CDR3 is made up of 13 amino acids. The CDR3 nucleotides read TGCGCCAACAGCTTGACGGGGAGGGAAAAACTGTTTTTT. Translation: CANSLTGREKLFF. The entire variable domain, with the rest obtained from reference TRBV5-1 and TRBJ1-4, is as follows: KAGVTQTPRYLIKTRGQQVTLSCSPISGHRSVSWYQQTPGQGLQFLFEYFSETQRNKGNFPGRFSGRQFSNSRSEMNVSTLELGDSALYLCANSLTGREKLFFGSGTQLSVL.

This clonotype has a handful of counts. The chain employs TRBV6-1 and TRBJ2-5; weak D call: TRBD2 (5 bases). The CDR3 covers 16 residues. V was pared by 6 bases and J by 2 bases, with 19 bases between. CDR1 and CDR2 from the germline V gene are MNHNS and SASEGT. CDR3 bases: TGTGCCAGCAGCCAAAACCTAATTTCGGGGCAAGAGACCCAGTACTTC. Translated, it gives CASSQNLISGQETQYF.

This clonotype has just a few counts. The chain uses TRBV12-3 or TRBV12-4 and TRBJ2-7, with a possible D match to TRBD1 (6 bases). V lost 2 bases to trimming and J lost 6 bases, with 20 bases between them. The CDR3 has 16 amino acids. DNA of the CDR3: TGTGCCAGCAGTTTATCATCCTCGACAGGATTGGGCGAGCAGTACTTC. Its translation is CASSLSSSTGLGEQYF.

This clonotype came up a few times. This CDR3 is CASSLSRDRDDEKLFF. In DNA form, the CDR3 reads TGTGCCAGCAGTTTGAGCCGGGACAGGGATGATGAAAAACTGTTTTTT. The V call is TRBV7-9, the J call TRBJ1-4, with 9 bases identical to TRBD1. This CDR3 has 16 amino acids. J lost 6 bases, V lost 6 bases, and 11 bases had no gene match. Looked up from germline, CDR1 is SEHNR and CDR2 is FQNEAQ (reference sequence).

A few counts support this clonotype. The CDR3 nucleotides read TGCGCCAGCAGCCATTCGACTGGGACTGAAGCTTTCTTT. As protein: CASSHSTGTEAFF. This chain links TRBV4-1 with TRBJ1-1; D gene unclear. The CDR3 sequence is 13 residues long. CDR1 is MGHRA and CDR2 is YSYEKL in the germline V gene. Trimming took off 3 bases at V and 5 bases at J, with 10 bases between the two ends.

This clonotype was seen a few times. The V and J genes are TRBV5-1 and TRBJ2-2, with a weak D call TRBD2 (6 bases). Trimming took 7 bases from V and 3 from J, leaving 13 bases between them. CDR3 length: 14 amino acids. Germline V gene lookup returns CDR1 SGHRS and CDR2 YFSETQ. CDR3 residues: CASRRVSDTGELFF. The CDR3 DNA reads TGCGCCAGCCGGAGGGTCTCCGACACCGGGGAGCTGTTTTTT.

This chain connects TRBV7-2 to TRBJ2-1; D tentatively fits TRBD1 or TRBD2 (5 bases each). CDR3 length equals 14 residues. The germline V and J ends were trimmed by 4 bases and 4 bases, with 11 bases remaining between them. The V gene's germline CDR1 is SGHTA and CDR2 FQGNSA. The CDR3 DNA reads as TGTGCCAGCAGCTACCGGGGACCTTACAATGAGCAGTTCTTC. Translating it yields CASSYRGPYNEQFF.

This clonotype was recorded many times. J is TRBJ2-7 and V is TRBV5-1; D may be TRBD1 (6 bases). CDR1 SGHRS and CDR2 YFSETQ come from the germline V gene. This CDR3 has 15 amino acids. The V gene lost 4 bases and the J gene lost 4 bases, with 18 bases spanning the gap. The CDR3 nucleotides are TGCGCCAGCAGCATAGGACAGCAGCCCCCGTACGAGCAGTACTTC. Amino acid sequence: CASSIGQQPPYEQYF.

The V gene is TRBV20-1, the J gene TRBJ1-1; a weak D match, TRBD1 (6 bases). V was pared by 5 bases and J by 1 base, with 17 bases between. Germline lookup yields CDR1 DFQATT and CDR2 SNEGSKA (reference sequence). The CDR3 is 15 residues long. The CDR3 loop reads CSAPFRGAWNTEAFF. The CDR3 DNA is TGCAGTGCTCCCTTTCGGGGGGCTTGGAACACTGAAGCTTTCTTT.

This clonotype was counted between two and nine times. The chain has TRBV11-1 and TRBJ2-1; no reliable D call. Germline loops: CDR1 SGHAT, CDR2 FQDESV (reference sequence). Trimming cost V 2 bases and J 6 bases, with 17 bases left between them. This CDR3 has 16 residues. The CDR3 here is CASSLRRKGTRNEQFF. As DNA, the CDR3 is TGTGCCAGCAGCTTAAGAAGAAAGGGTACCCGCAATGAGCAGTTCTTC.

The chain has TRBV18 and TRBJ1-6; D is unclear. The germline CDR1 and CDR2 sequences are KGHSH and LQKENI. The CDR3 loop spans 15 amino acids. Trimming removed 4 bases from V and 0 bases from J, with 7 bases in between. The CDR3 loop reads CASSQTDSYNSPLHF. CDR3 DNA sequence: TGTGCCAGCTCACAGACGGACTCCTATAATTCACCCCTCCACTTT. Complete variable domain (other parts from reference TRBV18 and TRBJ1-6): NAGVMQNPRHLVRRRGQEARLRCSPMKGHSHVYWYRQLPEEGLKFMVYLQKENIIDESGMPKERFSAEFPKEGPSILRIQQVVRGDSAAYFCASSQTDSYNSPLHFGNGTRLTVT.